This entry is about one T cell receptor (beta chain). Antigen specificity is unknown. The data are from a study of cytomegalovirus exposure and HLA in healthy donors. About the study: Earlier, some 180 million T cells were analyzed, and more than 100 million unique TCR beta sequences were found among them.

This CDR3 region has 18 residues. Germline V gene sequence: CDR1 MNHEY, CDR2 SMNVEV (reference sequence). V lost 0 bases, J lost 7 bases, and 12 bases stayed unmatched. This cohort consisted of healthy bone marrow donors. With 60 Vbeta and 13 Jbeta primers, the PCR was carried out. The table came from immunoSEQ multiplex PCR; TCRdb's copy has only in-frame clones and leaves some out. The table lists 45,000 to 60,000 clones. Points from the study as a whole: Reports state that TCR beta sequences accurately predicted most subjects' HLA-A and HLA-B alleles.

The gene calls are TRBV27 and TRBJ1-6; TRBD1 matches at 7 bases. This TCR derives from a woman aged 40 to 55 in good health and CMV-seronegative. Sequenced input: PBMCs. This CDR3 reads CASSLSYLKGDSNSPLHF. The CDR3, as DNA: TGTGCCAGCAGTTTATCTTACTTGAAAGGGGACAGCAATTCACCCCTCCACTTT.